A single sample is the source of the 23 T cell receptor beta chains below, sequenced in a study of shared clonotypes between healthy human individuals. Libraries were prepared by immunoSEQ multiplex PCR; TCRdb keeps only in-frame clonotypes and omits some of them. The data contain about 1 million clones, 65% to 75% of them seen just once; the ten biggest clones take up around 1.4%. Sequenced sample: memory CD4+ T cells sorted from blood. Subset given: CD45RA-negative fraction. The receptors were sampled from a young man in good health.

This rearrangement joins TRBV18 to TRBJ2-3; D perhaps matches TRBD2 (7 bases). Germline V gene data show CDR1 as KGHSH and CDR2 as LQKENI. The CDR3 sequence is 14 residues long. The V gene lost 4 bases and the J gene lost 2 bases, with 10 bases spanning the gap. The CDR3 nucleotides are TGTGCCAGCTCACGCGGGGGCCCCACAGATACGCAGTATTTT. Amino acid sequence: CASSRGGPTDTQYF.

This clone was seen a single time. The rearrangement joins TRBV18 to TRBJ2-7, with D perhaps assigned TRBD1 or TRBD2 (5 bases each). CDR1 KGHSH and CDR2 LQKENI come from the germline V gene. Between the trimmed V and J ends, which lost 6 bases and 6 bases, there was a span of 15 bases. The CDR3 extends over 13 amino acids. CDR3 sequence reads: CASSGDVLREQYF. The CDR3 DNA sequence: TGTGCCAGCTCGGGGGACGTACTTCGCGAGCAGTACTTC.

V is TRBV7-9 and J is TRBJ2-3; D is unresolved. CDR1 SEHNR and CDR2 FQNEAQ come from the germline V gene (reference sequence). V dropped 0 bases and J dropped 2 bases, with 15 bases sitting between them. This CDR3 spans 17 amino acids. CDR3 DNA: TGTGCCAGCAGCTTAGCGCTGGGTGGGCTGGTCACAGATACGCAGTATTTT. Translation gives CASSLALGGLVTDTQYF.

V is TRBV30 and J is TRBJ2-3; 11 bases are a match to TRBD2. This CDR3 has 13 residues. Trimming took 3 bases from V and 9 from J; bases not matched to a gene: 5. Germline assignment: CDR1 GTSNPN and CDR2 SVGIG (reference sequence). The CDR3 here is CAWRTSGSSTQYF. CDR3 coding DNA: TGTGCCTGGAGAACTAGCGGGAGTTCGACGCAGTATTTT.

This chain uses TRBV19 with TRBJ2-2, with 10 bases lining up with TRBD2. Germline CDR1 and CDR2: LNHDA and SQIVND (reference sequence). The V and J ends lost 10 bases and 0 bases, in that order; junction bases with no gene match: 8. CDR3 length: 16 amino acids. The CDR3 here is CATAGGMFANTGELFF. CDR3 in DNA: TGTGCCACAGCGGGAGGGATGTTCGCGAACACCGGGGAGCTGTTTTTT.

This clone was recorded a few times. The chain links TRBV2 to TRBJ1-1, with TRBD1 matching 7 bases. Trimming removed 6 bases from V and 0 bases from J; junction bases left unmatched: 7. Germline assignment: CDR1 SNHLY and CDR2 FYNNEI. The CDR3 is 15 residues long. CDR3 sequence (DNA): TGTGCCAGCAGAAACAAGGGACAGATGAACACTGAAGCTTTCTTT. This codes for CASRNKGQMNTEAFF.

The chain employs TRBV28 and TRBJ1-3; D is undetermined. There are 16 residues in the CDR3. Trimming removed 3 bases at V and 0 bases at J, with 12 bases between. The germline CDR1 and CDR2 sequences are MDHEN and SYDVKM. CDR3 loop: CASSFGGISSGNTIYF. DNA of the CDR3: TGTGCCAGCAGTTTTGGAGGGATAAGCTCTGGAAACACCATATATTTT.

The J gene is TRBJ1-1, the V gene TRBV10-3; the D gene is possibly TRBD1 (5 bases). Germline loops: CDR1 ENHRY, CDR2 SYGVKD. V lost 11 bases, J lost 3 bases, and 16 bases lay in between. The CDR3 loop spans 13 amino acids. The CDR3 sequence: CALIDGGHTEAFF. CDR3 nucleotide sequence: TGTGCCCTCATCGACGGGGGTCACACTGAAGCTTTCTTT.

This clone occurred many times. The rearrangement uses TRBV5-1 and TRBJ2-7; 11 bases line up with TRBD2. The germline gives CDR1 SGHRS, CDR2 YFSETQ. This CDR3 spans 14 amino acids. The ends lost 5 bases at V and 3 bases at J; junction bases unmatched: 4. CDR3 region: CASRTTSGSYEQYF. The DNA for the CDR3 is TGCGCCAGCAGGACTACTAGCGGGAGCTACGAGCAGTACTTC.

CDR3: CASSIGRPSNQPQHF. The CDR3 nucleotides read TGTGCCAGTAGTATTGGAAGACCTAGCAATCAGCCCCAGCATTTT. The chain employs TRBV19 and TRBJ1-5; D ambiguous. V was shortened by 3 bases and J by 0 bases, with 9 bases between the two germline ends. This CDR3 contains 15 residues. From germline, CDR1 is LNHDA and CDR2 SQIVND (reference sequence). The variable domain in full, with the rest retrieved from reference TRBV19 and TRBJ1-5, is DGGITQSPKYLFRKEGQNVTLSCEQNLNHDAMYWYRQDPGQGLRLIYYSQIVNDFQKGDIAEGYSVSREKKESFPLTVTSAQKNPTAFYLCASSIGRPSNQPQHFGDGTRLSIL.

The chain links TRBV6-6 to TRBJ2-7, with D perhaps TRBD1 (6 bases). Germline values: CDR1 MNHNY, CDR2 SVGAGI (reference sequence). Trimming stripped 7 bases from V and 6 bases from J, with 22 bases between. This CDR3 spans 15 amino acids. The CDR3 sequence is CASKGTGTSPGEQYF. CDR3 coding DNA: TGTGCCAGCAAAGGAACAGGGACCAGCCCAGGCGAGCAGTACTTC.

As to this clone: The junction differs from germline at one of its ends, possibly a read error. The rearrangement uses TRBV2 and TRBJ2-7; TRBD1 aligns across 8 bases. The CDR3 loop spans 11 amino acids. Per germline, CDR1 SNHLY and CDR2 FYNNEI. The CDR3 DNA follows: TGTGCCAGCAGTGATGTGGACAGGGCCTTCTTC. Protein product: CASSDVDRAFF.

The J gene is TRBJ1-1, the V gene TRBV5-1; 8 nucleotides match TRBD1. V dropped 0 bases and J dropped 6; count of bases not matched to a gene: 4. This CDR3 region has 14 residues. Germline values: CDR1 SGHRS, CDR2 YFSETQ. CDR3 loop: CASSLEATGAEAFF. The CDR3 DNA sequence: TGCGCCAGCAGCTTGGAGGCGACAGGGGCTGAAGCTTTCTTT.

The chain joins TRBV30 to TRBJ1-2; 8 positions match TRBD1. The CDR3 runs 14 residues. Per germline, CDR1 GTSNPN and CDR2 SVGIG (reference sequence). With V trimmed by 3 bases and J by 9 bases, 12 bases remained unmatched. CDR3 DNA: TGTGCCTGGAGAACTCAGGGGGCGCGTTCCCGCTACACCTTC. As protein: CAWRTQGARSRYTF.

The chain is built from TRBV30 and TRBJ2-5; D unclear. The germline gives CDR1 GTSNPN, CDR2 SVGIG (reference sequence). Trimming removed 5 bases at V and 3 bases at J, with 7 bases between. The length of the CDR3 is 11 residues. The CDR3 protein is CAWGIEETQYF. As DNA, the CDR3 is TGTGCCTGGGGCATAGAAGAGACCCAGTACTTC. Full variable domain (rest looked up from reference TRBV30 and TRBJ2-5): SQTIHQWPATLVQPVGSPLSLECTVEGTSNPNLYWYRQAAGRGLQLLFYSVGIGQISSEVPQNLSASRPQDRQFILSSKKLLLSDSGFYLCAWGIEETQYFGPGTRLLVL.

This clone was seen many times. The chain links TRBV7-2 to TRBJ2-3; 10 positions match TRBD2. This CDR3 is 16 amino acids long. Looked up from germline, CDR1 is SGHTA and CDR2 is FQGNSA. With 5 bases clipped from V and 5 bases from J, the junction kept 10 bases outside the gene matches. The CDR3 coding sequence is TGTGCCAGCAGCCCGTTGTCTAGCGGGAGCGGAGATACGCAGTATTTT. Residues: CASSPLSSGSGDTQYF.

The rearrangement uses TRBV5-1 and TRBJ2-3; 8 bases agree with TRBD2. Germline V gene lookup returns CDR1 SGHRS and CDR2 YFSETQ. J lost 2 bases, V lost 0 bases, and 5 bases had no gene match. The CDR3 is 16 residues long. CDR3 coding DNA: TGCGCCAGCAGCTTGGCCCTAGCGGGTTACACAGATACGCAGTATTTT. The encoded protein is CASSLALAGYTDTQYF.

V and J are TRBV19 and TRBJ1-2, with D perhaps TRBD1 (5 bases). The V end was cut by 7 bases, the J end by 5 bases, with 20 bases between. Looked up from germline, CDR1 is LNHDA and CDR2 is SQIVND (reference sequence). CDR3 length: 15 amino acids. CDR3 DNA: TGTGCCAGTAAGGGCCGGGGGAGCGGGGATTATGGCTACACCTTC. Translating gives CASKGRGSGDYGYTF.

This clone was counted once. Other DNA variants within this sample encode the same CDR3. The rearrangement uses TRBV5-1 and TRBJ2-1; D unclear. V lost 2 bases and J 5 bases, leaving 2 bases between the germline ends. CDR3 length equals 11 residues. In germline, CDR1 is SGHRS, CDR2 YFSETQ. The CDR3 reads CASSLDNEQFF. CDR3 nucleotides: TGCGCCAGCAGCTTAGACAATGAGCAGTTCTTC.

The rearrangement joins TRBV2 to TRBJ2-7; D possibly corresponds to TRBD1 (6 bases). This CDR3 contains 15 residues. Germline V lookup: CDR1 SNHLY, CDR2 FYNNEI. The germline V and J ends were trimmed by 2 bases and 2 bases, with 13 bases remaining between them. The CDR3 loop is CASSEQGTPAYEQYF. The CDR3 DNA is TGTGCCAGCAGTGAACAGGGGACACCGGCCTACGAGCAGTACTTC.

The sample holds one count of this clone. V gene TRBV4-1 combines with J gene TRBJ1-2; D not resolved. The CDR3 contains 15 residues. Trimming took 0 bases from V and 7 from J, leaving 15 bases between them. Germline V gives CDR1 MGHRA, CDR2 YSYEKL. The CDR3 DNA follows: TGCGCCAGCAGCCAAGATCGAGGAAGCGAGGTTGGCTACACCTTC. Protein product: CASSQDRGSEVGYTF.

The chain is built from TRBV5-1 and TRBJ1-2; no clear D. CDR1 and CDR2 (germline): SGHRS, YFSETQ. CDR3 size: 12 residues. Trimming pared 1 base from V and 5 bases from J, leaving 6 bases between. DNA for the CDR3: TGCGCCAGCAGCTTGAGTGGGTATGGCTACACCTTC. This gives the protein CASSLSGYGYTF.

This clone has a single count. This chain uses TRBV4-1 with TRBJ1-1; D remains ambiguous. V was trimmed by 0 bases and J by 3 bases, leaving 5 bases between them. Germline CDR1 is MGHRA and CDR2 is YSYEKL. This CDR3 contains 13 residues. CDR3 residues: CASSQELYTEAFF. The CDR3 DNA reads TGCGCCAGCAGCCAAGAGTTGTACACTGAAGCTTTCTTT.